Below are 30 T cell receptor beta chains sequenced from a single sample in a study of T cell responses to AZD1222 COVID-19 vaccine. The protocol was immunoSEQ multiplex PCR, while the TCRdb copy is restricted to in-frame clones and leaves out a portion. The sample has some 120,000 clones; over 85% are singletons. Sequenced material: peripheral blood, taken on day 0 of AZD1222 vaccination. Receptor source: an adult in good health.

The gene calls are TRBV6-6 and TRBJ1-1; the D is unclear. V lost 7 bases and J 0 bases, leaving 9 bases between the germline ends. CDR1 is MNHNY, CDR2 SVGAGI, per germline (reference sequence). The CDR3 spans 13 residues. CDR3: CASTTEMNTEAFF. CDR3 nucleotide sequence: TGTGCCAGCACCACAGAGATGAACACTGAAGCTTTCTTT.

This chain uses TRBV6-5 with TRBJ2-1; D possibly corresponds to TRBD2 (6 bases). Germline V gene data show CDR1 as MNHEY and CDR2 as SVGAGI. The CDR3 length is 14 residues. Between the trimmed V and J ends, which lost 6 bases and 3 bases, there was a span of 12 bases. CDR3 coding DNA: TGTGCCAGCAGCCAAAGGGGAGGCTACAATGAGCAGTTCTTC. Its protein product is CASSQRGGYNEQFF.

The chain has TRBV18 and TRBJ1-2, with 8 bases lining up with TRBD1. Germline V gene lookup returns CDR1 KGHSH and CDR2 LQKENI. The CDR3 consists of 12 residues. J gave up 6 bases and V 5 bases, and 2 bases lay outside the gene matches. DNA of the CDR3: TGTGCCAGCTCATCAGGGGGCAATGGCTACACCTTC. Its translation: CASSSGGNGYTF.

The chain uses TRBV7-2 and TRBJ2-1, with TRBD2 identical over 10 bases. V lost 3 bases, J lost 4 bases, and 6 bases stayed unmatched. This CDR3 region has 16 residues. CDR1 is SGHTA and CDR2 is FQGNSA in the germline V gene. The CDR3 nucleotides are TGTGCCAGCAGCTTTCTTAGCGGGGGGATTTACAATGAGCAGTTCTTC. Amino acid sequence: CASSFLSGGIYNEQFF.

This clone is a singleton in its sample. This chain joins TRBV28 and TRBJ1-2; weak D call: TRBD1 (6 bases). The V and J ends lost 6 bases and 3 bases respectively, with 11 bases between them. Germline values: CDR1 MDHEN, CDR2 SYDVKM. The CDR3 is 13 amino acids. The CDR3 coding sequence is TGTGCCAGCAGGGAAAGGGGGGACTATGGCTACACCTTC. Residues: CASRERGDYGYTF.

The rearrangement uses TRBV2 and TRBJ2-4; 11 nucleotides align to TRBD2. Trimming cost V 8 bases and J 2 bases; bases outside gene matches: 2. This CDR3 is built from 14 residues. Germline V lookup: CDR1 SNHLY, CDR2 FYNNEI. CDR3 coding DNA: TGTGCCAGCCGGACTAGCGGGTCCAAAAACATTCAGTACTTC. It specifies CASRTSGSKNIQYF.

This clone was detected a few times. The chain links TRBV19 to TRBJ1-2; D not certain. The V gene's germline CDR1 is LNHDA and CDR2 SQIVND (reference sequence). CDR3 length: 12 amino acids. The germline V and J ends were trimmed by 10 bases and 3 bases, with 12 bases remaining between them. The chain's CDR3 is CAIRKGDYGYTF. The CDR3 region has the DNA TGTGCCATCCGCAAGGGTGACTATGGCTACACCTTC.

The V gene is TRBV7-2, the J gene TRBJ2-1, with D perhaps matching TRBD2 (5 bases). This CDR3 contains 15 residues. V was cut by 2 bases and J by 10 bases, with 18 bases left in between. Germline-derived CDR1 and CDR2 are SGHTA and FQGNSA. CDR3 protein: CASSLTSSYSGEQFF. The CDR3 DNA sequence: TGTGCCAGCAGCTTAACATCTAGCTATTCGGGCGAGCAGTTCTTC.

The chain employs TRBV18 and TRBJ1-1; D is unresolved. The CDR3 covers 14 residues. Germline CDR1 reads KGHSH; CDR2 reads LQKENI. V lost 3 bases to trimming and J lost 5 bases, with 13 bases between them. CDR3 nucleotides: TGTGCCAGCTCACCCGGATCGCCGGGGACTGAAGCTTTCTTT. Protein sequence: CASSPGSPGTEAFF.

This CDR3 is CASSTGTSGGTQYF. The CDR3 DNA reads as TGTGCCAGCAGTACCGGGACTAGCGGGGGGACGCAGTACTTC. This sequence joins TRBV7-9 and TRBJ2-5; TRBD2 matches 15 bases. The CDR3 is made up of 14 amino acids. From germline, CDR1 is SEHNR and CDR2 FQNEAQ (reference sequence). V dropped 6 bases and J dropped 11; count of bases not matched to a gene: 7.

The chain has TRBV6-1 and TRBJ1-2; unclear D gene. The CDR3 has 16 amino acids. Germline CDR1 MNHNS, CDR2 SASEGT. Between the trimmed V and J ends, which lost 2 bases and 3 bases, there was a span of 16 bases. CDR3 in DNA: TGTGCCAGCAGTGAATTCTCGATATTTAGGGACTATGGCTACACCTTC. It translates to CASSEFSIFRDYGYTF.

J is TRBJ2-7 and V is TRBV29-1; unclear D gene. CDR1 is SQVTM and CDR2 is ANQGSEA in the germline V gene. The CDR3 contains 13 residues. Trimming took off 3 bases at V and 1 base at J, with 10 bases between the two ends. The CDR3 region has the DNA TGCAGCGTTGAGGTAGAAGGGTCCTACGAGCAGTACTTC. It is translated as CSVEVEGSYEQYF.

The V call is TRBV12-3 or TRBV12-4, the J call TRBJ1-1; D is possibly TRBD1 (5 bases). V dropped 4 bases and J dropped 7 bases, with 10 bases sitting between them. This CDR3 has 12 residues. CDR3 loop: CASSSGGIEAFF. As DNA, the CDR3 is TGTGCCAGCAGTTCGGGGGGAATTGAAGCTTTCTTT.

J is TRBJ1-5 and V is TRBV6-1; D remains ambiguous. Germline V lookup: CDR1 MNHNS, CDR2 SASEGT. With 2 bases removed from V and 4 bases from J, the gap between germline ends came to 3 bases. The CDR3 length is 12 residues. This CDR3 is CASSEKNQPQHF. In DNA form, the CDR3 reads TGTGCCAGCAGTGAAAAGAATCAGCCCCAGCATTTT.

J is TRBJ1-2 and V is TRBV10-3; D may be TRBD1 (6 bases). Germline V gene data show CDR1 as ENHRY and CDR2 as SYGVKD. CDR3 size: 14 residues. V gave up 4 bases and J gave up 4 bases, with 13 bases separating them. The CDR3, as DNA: TGTGCCATCAGTGCTCCCGACAGGAGCTATGGCTACACCTTC. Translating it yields CAISAPDRSYGYTF.

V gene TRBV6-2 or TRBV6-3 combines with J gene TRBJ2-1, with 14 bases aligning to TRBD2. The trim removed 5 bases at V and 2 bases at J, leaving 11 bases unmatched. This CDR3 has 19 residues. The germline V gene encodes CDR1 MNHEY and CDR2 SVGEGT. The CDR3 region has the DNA TGTGCCAGCAGTACCACCGGACTAGCGGGGGGACTGCCCTACAATGAGCAGTTCTTC. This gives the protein CASSTTGLAGGLPYNEQFF.

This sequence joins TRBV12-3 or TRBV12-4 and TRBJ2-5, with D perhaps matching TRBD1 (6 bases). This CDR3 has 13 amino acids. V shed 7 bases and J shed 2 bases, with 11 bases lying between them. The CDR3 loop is CASTLGQQETQYF. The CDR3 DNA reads TGTGCCAGCACCTTAGGACAGCAAGAGACCCAGTACTTC.

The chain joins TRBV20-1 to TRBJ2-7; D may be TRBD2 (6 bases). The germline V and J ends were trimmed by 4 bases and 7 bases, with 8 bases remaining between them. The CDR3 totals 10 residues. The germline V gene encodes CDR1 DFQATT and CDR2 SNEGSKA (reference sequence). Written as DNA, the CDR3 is TGCAGTGCTATGGGGAGGGAGCAGTACTTC. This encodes CSAMGREQYF.

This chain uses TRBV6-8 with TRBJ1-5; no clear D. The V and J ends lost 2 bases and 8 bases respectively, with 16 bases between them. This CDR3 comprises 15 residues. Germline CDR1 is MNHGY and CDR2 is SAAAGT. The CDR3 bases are TGTGCCAGCAGTTACACAATAACGAATGGGGAGCCCCAGCATTTT. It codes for CASSYTITNGEPQHF.

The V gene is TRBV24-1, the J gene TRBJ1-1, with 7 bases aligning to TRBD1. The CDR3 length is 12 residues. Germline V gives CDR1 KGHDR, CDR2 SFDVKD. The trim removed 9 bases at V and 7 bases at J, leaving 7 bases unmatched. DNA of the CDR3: TGTGCCACCCGTAGCCGGGACAGTGAAGCTTTCTTT. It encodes CATRSRDSEAFF.

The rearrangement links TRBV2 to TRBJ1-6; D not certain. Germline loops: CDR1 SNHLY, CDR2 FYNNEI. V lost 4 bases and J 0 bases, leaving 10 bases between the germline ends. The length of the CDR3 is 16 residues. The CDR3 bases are TGTGCCAGCAGTGCTCGGTTGAGCTCCTATAATTCACCCCTCCACTTT. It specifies CASSARLSSYNSPLHF.

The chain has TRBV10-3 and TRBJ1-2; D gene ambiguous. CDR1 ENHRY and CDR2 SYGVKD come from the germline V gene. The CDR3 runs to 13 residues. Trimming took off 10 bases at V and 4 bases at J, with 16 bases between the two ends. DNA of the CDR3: TGTGCCACCAGCAGCGGCAGTCTCTATGGCTACACCTTC. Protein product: CATSSGSLYGYTF.

The CDR3, as DNA: TGTGCCAGCAGCGGACTGGTCCTTGACAGCGCACCAAACTATGGCTACACCTTC. Protein: CASSGLVLDSAPNYGYTF. The rearrangement uses TRBV5-6 and TRBJ1-2; D may be TRBD1 (5 bases). The CDR3 runs to 18 residues. V dropped 4 bases and J dropped 2 bases, with 24 bases sitting between them. Germline CDR1 SGHDT, CDR2 YYEEEE. The full variable domain, in which reference TRBV5-6 and TRBJ1-2 provide the parts outside the CDR3, is DAGVTQSPTHLIKTRGQQVTLRCSPKSGHDTVSWYQQALGQGPQFIFQYYEEEERQRGNFPDRFSGHQFPNYSSELNVNALLLGDSALYLCASSGLVLDSAPNYGYTFGSGTRLTVV.

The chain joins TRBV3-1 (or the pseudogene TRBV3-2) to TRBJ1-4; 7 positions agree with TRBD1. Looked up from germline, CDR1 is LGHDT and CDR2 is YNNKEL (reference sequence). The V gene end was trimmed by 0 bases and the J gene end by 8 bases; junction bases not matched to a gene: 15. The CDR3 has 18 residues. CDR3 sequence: CASSQDTRQGRFGEKLFF. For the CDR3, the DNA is TGTGCCAGCAGCCAAGATACCCGACAGGGACGTTTCGGGGAAAAACTGTTTTTT.

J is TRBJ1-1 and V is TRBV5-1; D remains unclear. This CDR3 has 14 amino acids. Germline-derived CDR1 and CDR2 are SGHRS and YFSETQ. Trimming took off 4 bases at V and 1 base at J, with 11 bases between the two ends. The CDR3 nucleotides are TGCGCCAGCAGCACCGACGGTCAGAACACTGAAGCTTTCTTT. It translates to CASSTDGQNTEAFF. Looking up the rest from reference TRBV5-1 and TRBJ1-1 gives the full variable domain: KAGVTQTPRYLIKTRGQQVTLSCSPISGHRSVSWYQQTPGQGLQFLFEYFSETQRNKGNFPGRFSGRQFSNSRSEMNVSTLELGDSALYLCASSTDGQNTEAFFGQGTRLTVV.

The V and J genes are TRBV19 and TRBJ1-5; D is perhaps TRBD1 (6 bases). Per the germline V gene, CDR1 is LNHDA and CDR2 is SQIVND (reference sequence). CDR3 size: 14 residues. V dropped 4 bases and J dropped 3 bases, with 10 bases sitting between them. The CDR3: CASSKGVLNQPQHF. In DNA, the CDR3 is TGTGCCAGTAGTAAGGGGGTACTCAATCAGCCCCAGCATTTT.

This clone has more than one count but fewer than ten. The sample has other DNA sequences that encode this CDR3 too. DNA of the CDR3: TGTGCCAGCAGCCTTGGGGGGACCCAGTACTTC. This gives the protein CASSLGGTQYF. V and J are TRBV12-3 or TRBV12-4 and TRBJ2-5, with D tentatively TRBD1 or TRBD2 (5 bases each). Trimming removed 6 bases at V and 7 bases at J, with 9 bases between. The CDR3 sequence is 11 residues long.

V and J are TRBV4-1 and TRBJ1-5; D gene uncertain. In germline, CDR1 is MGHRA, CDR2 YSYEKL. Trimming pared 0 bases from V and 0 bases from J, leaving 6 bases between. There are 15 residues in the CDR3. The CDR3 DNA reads TGCGCCAGCAGCCAAGAGCCCGGTAGCAATCAGCCCCAGCATTTT. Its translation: CASSQEPGSNQPQHF.

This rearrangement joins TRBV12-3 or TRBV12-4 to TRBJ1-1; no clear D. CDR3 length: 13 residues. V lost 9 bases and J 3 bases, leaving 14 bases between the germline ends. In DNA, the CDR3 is TGTGCCAGTACCCAGTGGGAGGACACTGAAGCTTTCTTT. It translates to CASTQWEDTEAFF.

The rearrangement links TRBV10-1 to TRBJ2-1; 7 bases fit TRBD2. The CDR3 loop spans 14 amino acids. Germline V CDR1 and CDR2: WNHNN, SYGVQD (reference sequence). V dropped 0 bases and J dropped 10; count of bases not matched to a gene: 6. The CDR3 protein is CASSESSGFREQFF. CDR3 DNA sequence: TGCGCCAGCAGTGAGTCTAGCGGGTTCCGAGAGCAGTTCTTC.